This T cell receptor beta chain was identified in a study of blood T cell repertoires in COVID-19. Profiled with immunoSEQ multiplex PCR; TCRdb holds only in-frame clones, not every one. The table records around 160,000 clones, 75% to 90% of them present only once. The receptor's source is a man at least 80 years old with acute or convalescent COVID-19. The sequenced material came from peripheral blood.

CDR3 sequence reads: CSVGGRGQETQYF. In nucleotides, the CDR3 is TGCAGCGTTGGGGGCAGGGGACAAGAGACCCAGTACTTC. The chain links TRBV29-1 to TRBJ2-5, with D possibly being TRBD1 (6 bases). With 4 bases removed from V and 2 bases from J, the gap between germline ends came to 11 bases. The germline gives CDR1 SQVTM, CDR2 ANQGSEA. This CDR3 has 13 residues.